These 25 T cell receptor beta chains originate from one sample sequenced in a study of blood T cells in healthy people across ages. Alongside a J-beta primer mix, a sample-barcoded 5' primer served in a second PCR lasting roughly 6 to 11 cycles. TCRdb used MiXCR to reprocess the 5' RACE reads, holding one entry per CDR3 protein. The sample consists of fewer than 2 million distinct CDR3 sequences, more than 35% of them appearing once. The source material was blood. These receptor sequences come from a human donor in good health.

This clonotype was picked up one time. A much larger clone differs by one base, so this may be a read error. Here the CDR3 reads CAIGGTGTYEQYF. As DNA, the CDR3 is TGTGCCATCGGCGGCACTGGGACCTACGAGCAGTACTTC. J is TRBJ2-5 and V is TRBV10-3; D gene ambiguous. Gene TRBJ2-7 matches the end of the DNA better, so the J call may be wrong. CDR1 is ENHRY, CDR2 SYGVKD, per germline. The CDR3 has 13 amino acids.

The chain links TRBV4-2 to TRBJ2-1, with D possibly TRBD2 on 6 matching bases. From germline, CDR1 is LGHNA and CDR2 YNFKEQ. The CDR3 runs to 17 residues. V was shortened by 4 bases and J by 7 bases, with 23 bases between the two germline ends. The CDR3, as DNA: TGTGCCAGCAGCCTCCGGACGGGGGTTTACCTGTGGAATGAGCAGTTCTTC. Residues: CASSLRTGVYLWNEQFF.

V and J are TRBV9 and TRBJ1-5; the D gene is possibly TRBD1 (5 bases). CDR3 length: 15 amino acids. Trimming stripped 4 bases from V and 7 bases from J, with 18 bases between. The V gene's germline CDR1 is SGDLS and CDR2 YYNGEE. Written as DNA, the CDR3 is TGTGCCAGCAGCCGATCGGCAGGGCTCGGGCAGCCCCAGCATTTT. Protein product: CASSRSAGLGQPQHF.

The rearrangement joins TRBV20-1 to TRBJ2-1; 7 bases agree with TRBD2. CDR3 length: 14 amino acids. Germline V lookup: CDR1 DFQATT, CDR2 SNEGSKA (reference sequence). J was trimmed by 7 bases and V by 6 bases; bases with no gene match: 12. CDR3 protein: CSALPRDYRNEQFF. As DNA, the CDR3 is TGCAGTGCCCTACCCCGGGACTACCGAAATGAGCAGTTCTTC.

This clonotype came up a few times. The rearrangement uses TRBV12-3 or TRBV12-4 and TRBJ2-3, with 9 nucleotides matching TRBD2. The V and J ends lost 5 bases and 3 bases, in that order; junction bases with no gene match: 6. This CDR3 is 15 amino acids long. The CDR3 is CASSGREGGTDTQYF. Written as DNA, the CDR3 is TGTGCCAGCAGTGGGCGGGAGGGCGGTACAGATACGCAGTATTTT.

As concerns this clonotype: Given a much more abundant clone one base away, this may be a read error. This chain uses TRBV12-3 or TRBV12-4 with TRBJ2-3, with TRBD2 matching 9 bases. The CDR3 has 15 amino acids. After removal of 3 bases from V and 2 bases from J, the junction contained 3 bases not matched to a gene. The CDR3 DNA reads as TGTGCCAGCAGTTTCGCGGGGGGGTACACAGATACGCAGTATTTT. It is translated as CASSFAGGYTDTQYF.

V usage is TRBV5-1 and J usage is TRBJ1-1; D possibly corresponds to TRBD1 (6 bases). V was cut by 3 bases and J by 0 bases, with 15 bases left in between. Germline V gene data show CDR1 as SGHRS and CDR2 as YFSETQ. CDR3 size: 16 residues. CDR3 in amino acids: CASSSEGQGMNTEAFF. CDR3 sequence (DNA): TGCGCCAGCAGCTCGGAGGGACAAGGCATGAACACTGAAGCTTTCTTT. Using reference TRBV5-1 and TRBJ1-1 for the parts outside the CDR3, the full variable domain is KAGVTQTPRYLIKTRGQQVTLSCSPISGHRSVSWYQQTPGQGLQFLFEYFSETQRNKGNFPGRFSGRQFSNSRSEMNVSTLELGDSALYLCASSSEGQGMNTEAFFGQGTRLTVV.

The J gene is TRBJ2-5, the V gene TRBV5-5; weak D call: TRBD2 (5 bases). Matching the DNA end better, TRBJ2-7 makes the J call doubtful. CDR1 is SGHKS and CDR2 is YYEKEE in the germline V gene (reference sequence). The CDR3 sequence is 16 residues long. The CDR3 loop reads CASSLGGAQRPYEQYF. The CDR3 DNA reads TGTGCCAGCAGCTTGGGGGGAGCCCAACGACCCTACGAGCAGTACTTC.

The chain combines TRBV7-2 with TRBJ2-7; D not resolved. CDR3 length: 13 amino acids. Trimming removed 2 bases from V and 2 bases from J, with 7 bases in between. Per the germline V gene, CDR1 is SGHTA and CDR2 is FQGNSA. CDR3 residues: CASSLQEPYEQYF. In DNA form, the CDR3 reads TGTGCCAGCAGCTTACAAGAACCCTACGAGCAGTACTTC.

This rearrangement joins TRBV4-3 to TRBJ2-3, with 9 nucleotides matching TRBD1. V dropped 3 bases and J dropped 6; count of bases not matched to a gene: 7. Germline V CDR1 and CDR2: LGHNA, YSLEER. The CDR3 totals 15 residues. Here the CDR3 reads CASSQGQGSSDTQYF. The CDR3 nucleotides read TGCGCCAGCAGCCAGGGACAGGGCTCATCCGATACGCAGTATTTT.

The CDR3 nucleotides are TGTGCCATCAGCCAGCGGGGAAGCTCCTACAATGAGCAGTTCTTC. Protein product: CAISQRGSSYNEQFF. V is TRBV10-3 and J is TRBJ2-1; 7 bases line up with TRBD2. The CDR3 is made up of 15 amino acids. Unmatched junction bases numbered 5, after V lost 6 bases and J lost 0 bases. CDR1 ENHRY and CDR2 SYGVKD come from the germline V gene.

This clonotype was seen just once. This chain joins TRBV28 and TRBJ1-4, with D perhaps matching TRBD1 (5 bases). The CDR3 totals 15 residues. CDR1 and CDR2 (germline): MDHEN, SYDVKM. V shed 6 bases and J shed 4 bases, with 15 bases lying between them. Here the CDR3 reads CASSEQVGNNEKLFF. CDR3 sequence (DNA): TGTGCCAGCAGCGAACAGGTTGGAAATAATGAAAAACTGTTTTTT.

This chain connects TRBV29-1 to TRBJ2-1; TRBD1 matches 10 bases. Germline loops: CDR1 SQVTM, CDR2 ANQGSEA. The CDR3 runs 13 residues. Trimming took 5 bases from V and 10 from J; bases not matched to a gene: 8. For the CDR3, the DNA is TGCAGCGTTAGGACAGGGGGAGCCTACGAGCAGTTCTTC. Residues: CSVRTGGAYEQFF.

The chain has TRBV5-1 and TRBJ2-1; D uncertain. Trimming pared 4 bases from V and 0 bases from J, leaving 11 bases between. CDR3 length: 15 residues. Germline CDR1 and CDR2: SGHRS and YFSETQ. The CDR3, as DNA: TGCGCCAGCAGCATGGCGGCGGTCTCCTACAATGAGCAGTTCTTC. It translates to CASSMAAVSYNEQFF.

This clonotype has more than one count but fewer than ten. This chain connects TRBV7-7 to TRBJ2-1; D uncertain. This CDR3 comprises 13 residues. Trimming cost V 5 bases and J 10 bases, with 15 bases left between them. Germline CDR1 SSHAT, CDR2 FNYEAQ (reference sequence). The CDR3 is CASSHNPTREQFF. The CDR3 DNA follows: TGTGCCAGCAGCCATAATCCTACGAGGGAGCAGTTCTTC.

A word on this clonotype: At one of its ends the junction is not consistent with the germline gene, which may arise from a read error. The chain's CDR3 is CASSPRRGQRFIYNKQFF. The DNA for the CDR3 is TGTGCCAGCTCACCACGTCGGGGACAGAGGTTTATTTACAATAAGCAGTTCTTC. The chain is built from TRBV18 and TRBJ2-1; TRBD1 matches at 7 bases. This CDR3 is 18 amino acids long. Germline lookup yields CDR1 KGHSH and CDR2 LQKENI.

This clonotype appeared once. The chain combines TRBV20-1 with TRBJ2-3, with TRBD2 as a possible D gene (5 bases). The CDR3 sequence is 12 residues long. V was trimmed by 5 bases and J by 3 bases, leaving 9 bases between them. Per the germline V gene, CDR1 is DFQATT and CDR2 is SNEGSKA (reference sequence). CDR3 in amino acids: CSAGEQTDTQYF. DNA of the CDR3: TGCAGTGCTGGGGAGCAGACAGATACGCAGTATTTT.

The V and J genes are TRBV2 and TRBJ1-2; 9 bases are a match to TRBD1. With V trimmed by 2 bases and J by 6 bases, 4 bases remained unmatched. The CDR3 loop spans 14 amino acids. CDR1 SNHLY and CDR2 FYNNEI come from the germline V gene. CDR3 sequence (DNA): TGTGCCAGCAGTGAAATTGGACAGGGGAATGGCTACACCTTC. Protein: CASSEIGQGNGYTF.

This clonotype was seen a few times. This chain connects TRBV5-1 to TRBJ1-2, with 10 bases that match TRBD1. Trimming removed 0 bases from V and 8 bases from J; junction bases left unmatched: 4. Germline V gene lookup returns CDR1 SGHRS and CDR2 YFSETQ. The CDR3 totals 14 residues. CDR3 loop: CASSLVGQGEGYTF. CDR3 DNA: TGCGCCAGCAGCTTGGTAGGACAGGGGGAAGGCTACACCTTC.

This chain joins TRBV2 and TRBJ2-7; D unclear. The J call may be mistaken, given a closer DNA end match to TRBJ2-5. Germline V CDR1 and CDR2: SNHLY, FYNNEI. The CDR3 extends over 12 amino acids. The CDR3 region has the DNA TGTGCCAGCGGGCAAGAGTCTGGGACCCAGTACTTC. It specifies CASGQESGTQYF.

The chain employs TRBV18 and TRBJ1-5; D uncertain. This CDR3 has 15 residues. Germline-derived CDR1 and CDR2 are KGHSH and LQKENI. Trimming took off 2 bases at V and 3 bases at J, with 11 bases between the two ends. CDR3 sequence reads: CASSPVEGINQPQHF. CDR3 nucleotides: TGTGCCAGCTCACCAGTAGAAGGGATCAATCAGCCCCAGCATTTT.

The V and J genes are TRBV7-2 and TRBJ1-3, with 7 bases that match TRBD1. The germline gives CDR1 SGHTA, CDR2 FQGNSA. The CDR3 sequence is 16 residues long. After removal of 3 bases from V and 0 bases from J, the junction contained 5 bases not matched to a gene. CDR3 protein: CASSLDRPRSGNTIYF. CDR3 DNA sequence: TGTGCCAGCAGCTTGGACAGGCCCCGCTCTGGAAACACCATATATTTT.

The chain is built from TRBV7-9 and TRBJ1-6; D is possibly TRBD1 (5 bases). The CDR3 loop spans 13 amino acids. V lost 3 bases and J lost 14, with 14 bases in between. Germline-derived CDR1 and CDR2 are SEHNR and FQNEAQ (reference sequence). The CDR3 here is CASSLGTSRSLHF. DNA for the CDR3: TGTGCCAGCAGCTTGGGGACCTCCAGGTCCCTCCACTTT.

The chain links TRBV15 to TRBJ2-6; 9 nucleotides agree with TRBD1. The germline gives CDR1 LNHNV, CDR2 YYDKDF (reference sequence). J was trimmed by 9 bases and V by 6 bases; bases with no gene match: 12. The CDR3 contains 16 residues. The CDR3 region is CATSRPRDRDDNVLTF. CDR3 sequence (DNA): TGTGCCACCAGTAGACCTCGGGACAGGGATGACAACGTCCTGACTTTC. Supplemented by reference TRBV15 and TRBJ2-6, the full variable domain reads DAMVIQNPRYQVTQFGKPVTLSCSQTLNHNVMYWYQQKSSQAPKLLFHYYDKDFNNEADTPDNFQSRRPNTSFCFLDIRSPGLGDTAMYLCATSRPRDRDDNVLTFGAGSRLTVL.

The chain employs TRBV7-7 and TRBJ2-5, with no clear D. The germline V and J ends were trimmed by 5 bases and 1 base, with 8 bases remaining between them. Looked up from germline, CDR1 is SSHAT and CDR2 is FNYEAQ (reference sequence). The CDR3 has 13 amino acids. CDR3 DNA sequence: TGTGCCAGCAGCGCGAGCTTCCAAGAGACCCAGTACTTC. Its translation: CASSASFQETQYF.